These 24 T cell receptor beta chains share one sample of origin, sequenced in a study of cytomegalovirus exposure and HLA in healthy donors. Primers for the PCR totalled 60 Vbeta and 13 Jbeta. The assay was immunoSEQ multiplex PCR, and TCRdb's table has in-frame clones only and misses some. The data hold around 190,000 clones, with around 73% observed a single time. Sequencing was carried out using PBMCs. These TCRs come from a man aged 55-75 years in good health and CMV-seronegative.

The chain links TRBV6-1 to TRBJ2-3; 9 nucleotides align to TRBD2. Germline V gene sequence: CDR1 MNHNS, CDR2 SASEGT. The trim removed 2 bases at V and 1 base at J, leaving 4 bases unmatched. The CDR3 is 16 residues long. The CDR3 loop reads CASSESGGGGTDTQYF. DNA for the CDR3: TGTGCCAGCAGTGAATCCGGCGGGGGGGGCACAGATACGCAGTATTTT.

The gene calls are TRBV5-6 and TRBJ1-1, with TRBD1 matching over 7 bases. Germline CDR1 is SGHDT and CDR2 is YYEEEE. Germline trimming cut 1 base from V and 8 bases from J; bases unmatched to any gene: 11. The CDR3 contains 15 residues. DNA for the CDR3: TGTGCCAGCAGCTTGTCTCCTGGACAGGTCCTAGAAGCTTTCTTT. This codes for CASSLSPGQVLEAFF.

The rearrangement links TRBV7-2 to TRBJ2-7, with TRBD2 matching over 8 bases. The CDR3 is 16 amino acids. The V gene end was trimmed by 1 base and the J gene end by 2 bases; junction bases not matched to a gene: 7. Germline V CDR1 and CDR2: SGHTA, FQGNSA. The CDR3 DNA follows: TGTGCCAGCAGCTTAGGAACTAGCGGAGTCGCCTACGAGCAGTACTTC. It yields the protein CASSLGTSGVAYEQYF.

The rearrangement links TRBV7-6 to TRBJ2-1, with 11 bases aligning to TRBD2. This CDR3 is built from 15 residues. The trim removed 1 base at V and 8 bases at J, leaving 4 bases unmatched. Per the germline V gene, CDR1 is SGHVS and CDR2 is FNYEAQ. CDR3 in DNA: TGTGCCAGCAGCTTAGGGACTAGCGGGCTCGATGAGCAGTTCTTC. As protein: CASSLGTSGLDEQFF.

The chain employs TRBV27 and TRBJ2-1, with 8 nucleotides matching TRBD2. The CDR3 sequence is 16 residues long. Germline lookup yields CDR1 MNHEY and CDR2 SMNVEV (reference sequence). Unmatched junction bases numbered 7, after V lost 3 bases and J lost 3 bases. CDR3 DNA sequence: TGTGCCAGCAGTTTTCCTGGGGCGGGAGGCTACAATGAGCAGTTCTTC. Protein sequence: CASSFPGAGGYNEQFF.

This chain joins TRBV11-2 and TRBJ2-5; 9 bases map to TRBD1. The J call may be wrong; the DNA end is better matched by TRBJ2-7. The CDR3 spans 17 residues. Germline V CDR1 and CDR2: SGHAT, FQNNGV. The CDR3: CASSLDKTGTGTYEQYF. CDR3 DNA: TGTGCCAGCAGCTTAGACAAAACCGGGACAGGGACTTACGAGCAGTACTTC.

CDR3 nucleotide sequence: TGTGCCAGTAGTAAGGGGACAGGGGGAGGTGAAGAGACCCAGTACTTC. This gives the protein CASSKGTGGGEETQYF. The chain uses TRBV19 and TRBJ2-5, with TRBD1 matching over 11 bases. J gave up 3 bases and V 4 bases, and 7 bases lay outside the gene matches. The CDR3 length is 16 residues. CDR1 and CDR2 (germline): LNHDA, SQIVND (reference sequence).

In its sample, this clone was seen once. CDR3: CASSLGRTTEAFF. As DNA, the CDR3 is TGTGCCAGCAGCTTGGGGAGAACGACTGAAGCTTTCTTT. This chain uses TRBV5-8 with TRBJ1-1, with D unresolved. This CDR3 spans 13 amino acids. Trimming cost V 0 bases and J 5 bases, with 8 bases left between them. Germline values: CDR1 SGHTS, CDR2 YDEGEE.

The chain uses TRBV7-9 and TRBJ2-7; a possible D gene is TRBD1 (5 bases). Trimming took off 5 bases at V and 5 bases at J, with 16 bases between the two ends. The V gene's germline CDR1 is SEHNR and CDR2 FQNEAQ (reference sequence). The CDR3 loop spans 14 amino acids. CDR3 DNA sequence: TGTGCCAGCAGCCCAGGGCCCTTGTGGGACGAGCAGTACTTC. Translating it yields CASSPGPLWDEQYF.

This chain joins TRBV30 and TRBJ2-3, with D tentatively TRBD1 (6 bases). The V and J ends lost 0 bases and 0 bases respectively, with 10 bases between them. The CDR3 is 15 amino acids. CDR1 is GTSNPN and CDR2 is SVGIG in the germline V gene (reference sequence). For the CDR3, the DNA is TGTGCCTGGAGTGTACGACAGGATAGCACAGATACGCAGTATTTT. This translates into CAWSVRQDSTDTQYF. Variable domain in full (rest from reference TRBV30 and TRBJ2-3): SQTIHQWPATLVQPVGSPLSLECTVEGTSNPNLYWYRQAAGRGLQLLFYSVGIGQISSEVPQNLSASRPQDRQFILSSKKLLLSDSGFYLCAWSVRQDSTDTQYFGPGTRLTVL.

The chain carries TRBV19 and TRBJ1-1, with 8 bases identical to TRBD1. V was pared by 5 bases and J by 3 bases, with 2 bases of the junction left unmatched. Germline assignment: CDR1 LNHDA and CDR2 SQIVND (reference sequence). This CDR3 has 13 residues. The CDR3: CASSATGDTEAFF. CDR3 nucleotide sequence: TGTGCCAGTAGTGCGACAGGGGACACTGAAGCTTTCTTT.

This chain links TRBV7-7 with TRBJ1-1; D gene uncertain. Germline lookup yields CDR1 SSHAT and CDR2 FNYEAQ (reference sequence). The V end was cut by 5 bases, the J end by 6 bases, with 13 bases between. This CDR3 is built from 13 residues. The CDR3 coding sequence is TGTGCCAGCAGCCGAGGGAAGTCTGCTGAAGCTTTCTTT. The encoded protein is CASSRGKSAEAFF.

The chain recombines TRBV7-3 with TRBJ2-3; D may be TRBD2 (5 bases). The CDR3 contains 14 residues. CDR1 is SGHTA and CDR2 is FQGTGA in the germline V gene. Trimming stripped 5 bases from V and 2 bases from J, with 11 bases between. The CDR3 protein is CASSLRTFTDTQYF. CDR3 DNA sequence: TGTGCCAGCAGCCTCCGGACTTTCACAGATACGCAGTATTTT.

The rearrangement joins TRBV7-9 to TRBJ2-3; TRBD2 matches 14 bases. Per the germline V gene, CDR1 is SEHNR and CDR2 is FQNEAQ (reference sequence). CDR3 size: 17 residues. With V trimmed by 1 base and J by 4 bases, 4 bases remained unmatched. The CDR3 region is CASSLGGLAGAPDTQYF. The DNA of the CDR3 is TGTGCCAGCAGCTTAGGGGGACTAGCGGGAGCCCCAGATACGCAGTATTTT.

J is TRBJ2-5 and V is TRBV29-1, with TRBD2 as a possible D gene (6 bases). The CDR3 sequence is 14 residues long. Germline values: CDR1 SQVTM, CDR2 ANQGSEA. Between the trimmed V and J ends, which lost 5 bases and 1 base, there was a span of 14 bases. The CDR3 coding sequence is TGCAGCGTTTCTCGGGGAGGAGGCCAAGAGACCCAGTACTTC. Translated: CSVSRGGGQETQYF.

The rearrangement uses TRBV6-5 and TRBJ1-4, with D maybe TRBD1 (6 bases). Germline CDR1 and CDR2: MNHEY and SVGAGI. CDR3 length equals 16 residues. Trimming removed 1 base from V and 0 bases from J, with 9 bases in between. The chain's CDR3 is CASSYFEGATNEKLFF. The CDR3 region has the DNA TGTGCCAGCAGTTACTTTGAGGGGGCAACTAATGAAAAACTGTTTTTT.

This clone appeared a few times. This chain links TRBV10-3 with TRBJ2-7; D unresolved. V lost 8 bases to trimming and J lost 7 bases, with 9 bases between them. This CDR3 is built from 10 residues. CDR1 and CDR2 (germline): ENHRY, SYGVKD. The CDR3 DNA reads TGTGCCATCGGTAACCGGGAGCAGTACTTC. Residues: CAIGNREQYF.

CDR3 nucleotides: TGTGCCAGCAGTTTTCGTTTCCGGGGTGGCTCCTACGAGCAGTACTTC. Translating gives CASSFRFRGGSYEQYF. The V call is TRBV28, the J call TRBJ2-7; D perhaps matches TRBD2 (5 bases). This CDR3 region has 16 residues. V was clipped by 3 bases and J by 0 bases, with 15 bases between them. Germline assignment: CDR1 MDHEN and CDR2 SYDVKM.

This clone was detected only a few times. Compared with germline, one end of the junction differs, possibly owing to a read error. The CDR3 DNA reads TGTGCCAGCAGTTCAGGGGACAATCAGCCCCAGAATTTT. Protein product: CASSSGDNQPQNF. The chain recombines TRBV6-6 with TRBJ1-5, with a possible D match to TRBD1 (6 bases). The germline gives CDR1 MNHNY, CDR2 SVGAGI (reference sequence). The CDR3 is made up of 13 amino acids.

On this clone itself: This specimen includes other DNA sequences encoding the same CDR3. The chain carries TRBV5-1 and TRBJ2-1, with D tentatively TRBD2 (5 bases). The V end lost 0 bases, the J end lost 1 base, and 5 bases lay between the germline ends. The CDR3 loop spans 14 amino acids. Germline CDR1 is SGHRS and CDR2 is YFSETQ. The CDR3 is CASSLAGSYNEQFF. CDR3 DNA sequence: TGCGCCAGCAGCTTGGCGGGGTCCTACAATGAGCAGTTCTTC.

The chain uses TRBV6-6 and TRBJ2-7; D is perhaps TRBD1 (6 bases). Germline CDR1 MNHNY, CDR2 SVGAGI (reference sequence). The CDR3 loop spans 16 amino acids. Trimming took 6 bases from V and 0 from J, leaving 18 bases between them. CDR3 sequence: CASRPPRTVSSYEQYF. In nucleotides, the CDR3 is TGTGCCAGCAGACCACCCCGGACAGTCAGCTCCTACGAGCAGTACTTC.

The rearrangement joins TRBV11-3 to TRBJ1-1; TRBD1 might be the D (6 bases). Germline lookup yields CDR1 SGHNT and CDR2 YENEEA. Trimming pared 1 base from V and 4 bases from J, leaving 13 bases between. This CDR3 is built from 15 residues. Here the CDR3 reads CASSLGGGASTEAFF. The CDR3 region has the DNA TGTGCCAGCAGCTTAGGCGGGGGGGCCAGCACTGAAGCTTTCTTT.

In the case of this clone: A junction end diverges from the germline sequence, so it may reflect a read error. The chain is built from TRBV29-1 and TRBJ2-7, with 12 bases fitting TRBD1. CDR3 length equals 14 residues. Looked up from germline, CDR1 is SQVTM and CDR2 is ANQGSEA. As DNA, the CDR3 is TGCAGCGCAGCCCCCGGGACAGGGGGCGGTGAGCAGCACTTC. Its translation: CSAAPGTGGGEQHF.

The V and J genes are TRBV7-2 and TRBJ2-5; D uncertain. V was shortened by 3 bases and J by 2 bases, with 7 bases between the two germline ends. The CDR3 spans 13 residues. Per germline, CDR1 SGHTA and CDR2 FQGNSA. CDR3 in amino acids: CASSLGKQETQYF. The CDR3 coding sequence is TGTGCCAGCAGCTTGGGCAAACAAGAGACCCAGTACTTC.